These 4 T cell receptor beta chains originate from one sample sequenced in a study of PD-L1 blockade in urothelial cancer. Assay used: immunoSEQ multiplex PCR; TCRdb lists only in-frame clones, some missing. The sample has about 74,000 clones; roughly 90% are singletons. Time point given: pretreatment peripheral blood. The sequencing used PBMCs, collected around atezolizumab (anti-PD-L1) treatment. These receptors were collected from a man aged 65 to 79 with urothelial cancer.

This chain links TRBV9 with TRBJ2-1, with 11 bases aligning to TRBD2. V trimming: 3 bases; J trimming: 4 bases; junction bases outside the gene matches: 15. The CDR3 consists of 19 residues. CDR1 is SGDLS, CDR2 YYNGEE, per germline. This CDR3 reads CASSARVTSGSSLYNEQFF. The CDR3 DNA follows: TGTGCCAGCAGCGCCAGGGTAACTAGCGGGAGTTCCCTATACAATGAGCAGTTCTTC. Full variable domain (missing parts from reference TRBV9 and TRBJ2-1): DSGVTQTPKHLITATGQRVTLRCSPRSGDLSVYWYQQSLDQGLQFLIQYYNGEERAKGNILERFSAQQFPDLHSELNLSSLELGDSALYFCASSARVTSGSSLYNEQFFGPGTRLTVL.

In its sample, this clone was seen once. The gene calls are TRBV6-1 and TRBJ2-3, with 8 nucleotides matching TRBD2. V was pared by 5 bases and J by 9 bases, with 13 bases of the junction left unmatched. Germline-derived CDR1 and CDR2 are MNHNS and SASEGT. This CDR3 has 15 amino acids. For the CDR3, the DNA is TGTGCCAGCAGTACGGGACTAGGCGCGTCGGAGACGCAGTATTTT. The encoded protein is CASSTGLGASETQYF.

This chain uses TRBV9 with TRBJ2-7; D possibly corresponds to TRBD1 (6 bases). The germline V gene encodes CDR1 SGDLS and CDR2 YYNGEE. Trimming removed 4 bases at V and 5 bases at J, with 16 bases between. CDR3 length: 14 amino acids. DNA of the CDR3: TGTGCCAGCAGCTTACAGGGATCCGGGAACGAGCAGTACTTC. As protein: CASSLQGSGNEQYF.

The chain is built from TRBV6-1 and TRBJ2-3; D ambiguous. The CDR3 length is 16 residues. V was cut by 3 bases and J by 0 bases, with 13 bases left in between. Germline CDR1 is MNHNS and CDR2 is SASEGT. The CDR3 protein is CASSERLRPSTDTQYF. Here the CDR3 DNA reads TGTGCCAGCAGTGAGCGTTTGCGGCCTAGCACAGATACGCAGTATTTT.